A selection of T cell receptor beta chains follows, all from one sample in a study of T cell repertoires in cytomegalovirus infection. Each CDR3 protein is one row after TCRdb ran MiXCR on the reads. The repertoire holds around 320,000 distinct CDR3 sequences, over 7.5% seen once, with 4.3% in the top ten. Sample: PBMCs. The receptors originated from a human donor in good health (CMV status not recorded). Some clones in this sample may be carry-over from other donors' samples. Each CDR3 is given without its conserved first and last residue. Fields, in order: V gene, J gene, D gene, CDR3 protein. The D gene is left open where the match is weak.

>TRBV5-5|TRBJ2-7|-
ASSLEVFYEQY
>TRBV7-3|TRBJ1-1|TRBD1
ASSLQGDLNTEAF
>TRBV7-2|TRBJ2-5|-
ASSIGGGQETQY
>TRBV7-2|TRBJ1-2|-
ASSLEGRRVVYGYT
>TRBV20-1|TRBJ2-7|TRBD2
SARPLPLSGGVGEQY
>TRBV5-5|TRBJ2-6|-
ASSFVQSYSGANVLT
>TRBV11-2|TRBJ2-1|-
ASSLAGLRDNEQF
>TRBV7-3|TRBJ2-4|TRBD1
ASSRPRGQSTKNIQY
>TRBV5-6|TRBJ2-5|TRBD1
ASSARDRGGGTQY
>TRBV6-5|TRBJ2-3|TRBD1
ASSYGTATSDTQY
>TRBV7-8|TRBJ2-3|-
ASSLHRDTQY
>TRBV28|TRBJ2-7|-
ASSYSAATTEQY
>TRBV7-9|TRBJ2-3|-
ASSSPHTDTQY
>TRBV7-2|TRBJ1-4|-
ASSYAGSNEKLF
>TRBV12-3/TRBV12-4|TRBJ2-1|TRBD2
ASNAGTSGKNEQF
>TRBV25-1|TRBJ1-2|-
VSSDAKRGGYT
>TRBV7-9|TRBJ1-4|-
ASSSRDVATNEKLF
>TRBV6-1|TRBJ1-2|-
ASSEGIILYGYT
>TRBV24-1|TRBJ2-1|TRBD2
ATSDSGLVAYNEQF
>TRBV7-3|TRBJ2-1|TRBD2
ASSLRTSGVGEQF
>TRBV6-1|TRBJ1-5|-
ASRRTPESNQPQH
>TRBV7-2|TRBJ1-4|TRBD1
ASSWDSRTQINEKLF
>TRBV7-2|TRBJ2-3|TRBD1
ASSPTRGTGGGSYTSQY
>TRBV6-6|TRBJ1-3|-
ASSYSGISGNTIY
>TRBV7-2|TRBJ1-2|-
ASSATPGPGYT
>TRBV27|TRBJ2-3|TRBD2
ASSLRTSGRSSTDTQY
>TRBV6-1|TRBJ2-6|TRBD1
ASRTTGTGANVLT
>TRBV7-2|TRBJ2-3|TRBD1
ASSLRDRGSDTQY
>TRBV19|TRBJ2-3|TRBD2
ATGRGTGDTQY
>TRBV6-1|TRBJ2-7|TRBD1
ASRQGASGGQY
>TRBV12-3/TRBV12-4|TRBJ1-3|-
ASSRRQATRHSGNTIY
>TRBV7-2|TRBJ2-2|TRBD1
ASSPRGPLNTGELF
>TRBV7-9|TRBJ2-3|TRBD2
ASSQGLAGGADTQY
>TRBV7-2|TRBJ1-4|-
ASSLALGRVIGANEKLF
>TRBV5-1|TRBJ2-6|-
ASTQTPNSGANVLT
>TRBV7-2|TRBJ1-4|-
ASSRGGNEKLF
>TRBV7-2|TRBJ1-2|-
ASSLAQGFVGYT
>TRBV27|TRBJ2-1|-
ASSYPRQGGSEQF
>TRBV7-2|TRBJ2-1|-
ASSLVLAGRRTGSYNEQF
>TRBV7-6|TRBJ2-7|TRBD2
ASSLEVAGGSYEQY
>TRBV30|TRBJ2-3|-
AWSVTGSAADTQY
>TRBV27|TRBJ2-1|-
ASTEDRPLSYNEQF
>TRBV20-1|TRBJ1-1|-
SAQRQLNMNTEAF
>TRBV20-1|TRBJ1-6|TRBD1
SAPPSTGGGGSPLH
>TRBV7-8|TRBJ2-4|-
ASSLTSKNIQY
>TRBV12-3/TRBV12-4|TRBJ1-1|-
ASSLLLVDTEAF
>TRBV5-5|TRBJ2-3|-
ASSFNGLPSTDTQY
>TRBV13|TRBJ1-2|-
ASSLRQGSTYGYT
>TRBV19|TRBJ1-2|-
ASSIPLQRQLKNYGYT
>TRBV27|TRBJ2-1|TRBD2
ASSAGTSGIYNEQF
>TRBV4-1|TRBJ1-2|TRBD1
ASSQDRGSDGYT
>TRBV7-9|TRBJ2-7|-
ASSLAPSSSYEQY
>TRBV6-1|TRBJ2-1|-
ASPLYNEQF
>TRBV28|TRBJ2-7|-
AVTGTTASLLGEQY
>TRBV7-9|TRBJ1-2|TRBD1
ASMETGLNYGYT
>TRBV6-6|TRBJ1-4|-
ASSPGRGREKLF
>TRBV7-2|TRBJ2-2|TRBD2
ASSLTLAGNTGELF
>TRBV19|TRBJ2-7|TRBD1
ASTTGTGQVEQY
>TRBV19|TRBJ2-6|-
ASTLSETGANVLT
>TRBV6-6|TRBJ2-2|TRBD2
ASRAASGNTGELF